This TCR beta chain comes out of a study of memory CD4+ T cells and cytomegalovirus serostatus. Study summary: Healthy Belgian adult donors included under ten CMV-positive and 20 to 30 CMV-negative people.

Single viable CD3+CD4+CD8-CD45RO+ cells were sorted as the memory CD4+ T cells. By share, this clone counts as medium-sized. The protocol was immunoSEQ multiplex PCR, while the TCRdb copy is restricted to in-frame clones and leaves out a portion. Altogether some 47,000 clones are present, around 80% being singletons, with the ten largest covering 0.77%. Trimming left V 5 bases short and J 4 bases short, with 11 bases between. Germline CDR1 reads SEHNR; CDR2 reads FQNEAQ (reference sequence). This CDR3 spans 13 amino acids. The specimen sequenced was memory CD4+ T cells from blood. The receptor comes from an adult in good health and CMV-seronegative. The V and J genes are TRBV7-9 and TRBJ1-2; no definite D call. CDR3 bases: TGTGCCAGCAGCCCGGACGGACCCTATGGCTACACCTTC. Its protein product is CASSPDGPYGYTF.